This T cell receptor beta chain was profiled in a study of shared T cell receptors in the human thymus. The CDR3 totals 17 residues. Looked up from germline, CDR1 is SGHDT and CDR2 is YYEEEE. J gave up 4 bases and V 3 bases, and 10 bases lay outside the gene matches. The repertoire was sequenced with immunoSEQ multiplex PCR; TCRdb's copy has only in-frame clones and lacks some. Seen here are about 730,000 clones, roughly 88% observed once, and the top ten hold 0.0095% to 0.011%. Separately, the same data were catalogued under a study of human thymus T cells. That investigation notes: The source of the thymus tissue was resections taken during corrective heart surgery. Both thymic and peripheral blood repertoires showed apparently biased V and J usage. Related research described thymic repertoires that were highly overlapping among unrelated individuals.

The specimen was thymocytes. The sequence was obtained from a girl in the first two years of life with a congenital heart defect. The V gene is TRBV5-6, the J gene TRBJ1-5; 10 bases agree with TRBD1. As DNA, the CDR3 is TGTGCCAGCAGCTCCTTCTTCGGGACAGGGGAGAATCAGCCCCAGCATTTT. Protein sequence: CASSSFFGTGENQPQHF.